The 29 T cell receptor beta chains below were found in one sample sequenced in a study of cytomegalovirus exposure and HLA in healthy donors. Use of 60 Vbeta and 13 Jbeta primers characterized the PCR. The method was immunoSEQ multiplex PCR; TCRdb's version includes in-frame clones alone and lacks a portion of them. Among 200,000 or so clones listed, roughly 74% were seen once. Material: PBMCs. All receptors derive from a woman between 25 and 40 years old in good health and CMV-seropositive.

V usage is TRBV4-1 and J usage is TRBJ2-1, with 11 bases fitting TRBD2. Trimming at V came to 4 bases and at J to 6 bases, leaving 5 bases not matched to a gene. Germline values: CDR1 MGHRA, CDR2 YSYEKL. The CDR3 runs to 15 residues. This CDR3 is CASSLSGGVGNEQFF. Here the CDR3 DNA reads TGCGCCAGCAGCCTTAGCGGGGGGGTGGGCAATGAGCAGTTCTTC.

The rearrangement links TRBV10-2 to TRBJ2-2; 8 nucleotides agree with TRBD2. V shed 6 bases and J 5 bases; nucleotides not matched to a gene: 5. Germline V gene data show CDR1 as WSHSY and CDR2 as SAAADI. The CDR3 length is 14 residues. This chain's CDR3 is CASSPSGRTGELFF. The CDR3 DNA reads TGCGCCAGCAGCCCCAGCGGGAGAACCGGGGAGCTGTTTTTT.

The chain recombines TRBV6-1 with TRBJ2-7, with 7 bases aligning to TRBD1. The germline V gene encodes CDR1 MNHNS and CDR2 SASEGT. Germline trimming cut 10 bases from V and 1 base from J; bases unmatched to any gene: 4. The CDR3 length is 12 residues. The CDR3, as DNA: TGTGCCACTCAGGGGGTTTCCTACGAGCAGTACTTC. Amino acid sequence: CATQGVSYEQYF.

V is TRBV5-1 and J is TRBJ1-5; the match to TRBD1 covers 10 bases. The germline V gene encodes CDR1 SGHRS and CDR2 YFSETQ. The CDR3 consists of 18 residues. V was pared by 4 bases and J by 4 bases, with 14 bases of the junction left unmatched. CDR3 sequence: CASSPHETGGFVNQPQHF. CDR3 DNA sequence: TGCGCCAGCAGCCCCCACGAGACAGGGGGCTTTGTAAATCAGCCCCAGCATTTT.

This clone appeared a single time. The chain combines TRBV4-1 with TRBJ2-2; 10 bases agree with TRBD1. J gave up 5 bases and V 5 bases, and 11 bases lay outside the gene matches. Per germline, CDR1 MGHRA and CDR2 YSYEKL. The CDR3 length is 17 residues. The CDR3 spells CASSLVPGQGVTGELFF. The CDR3 DNA reads as TGCGCCAGCAGCTTAGTCCCCGGACAGGGGGTGACCGGGGAGCTGTTTTTT.

This chain links TRBV6-4 with TRBJ1-2; possibly TRBD1 for D (5 bases). The CDR3 length is 14 residues. Trimming left V 10 bases short and J 0 bases short, with 15 bases between. Germline loops: CDR1 MRHNA, CDR2 SNTAGT. This chain's CDR3 is CAIFWGGPNYGYTF. The CDR3 nucleotides are TGTGCCATCTTTTGGGGGGGACCTAACTATGGCTACACCTTC.

With respect to this clone: This sample includes further DNA sequences coding for the same CDR3. The genes are TRBV18 and TRBJ1-5, with D uncertain. This CDR3 region has 12 residues. Germline V gene data show CDR1 as KGHSH and CDR2 as LQKENI. Trimming stripped 3 bases from V and 5 bases from J, with 5 bases between. CDR3 sequence: CASSPSDQPQHF. The DNA of the CDR3 is TGTGCCAGCTCACCGAGTGATCAGCCCCAGCATTTT.

The chain joins TRBV6-6 to TRBJ1-2, with D unclear. Trimming removed 3 bases from V and 5 bases from J, with 10 bases in between. The CDR3 is 13 amino acids. Per the germline V gene, CDR1 is MNHNY and CDR2 is SVGAGI (reference sequence). The CDR3 DNA sequence: TGTGCCAGCAGTTATGACATCTCGTATGGCTACACCTTC. It specifies CASSYDISYGYTF.

The V and J genes are TRBV21-1 and TRBJ1-1; no DNA check was done on the table's D call, TRBD1. TRBV21-1 is listed as a pseudogene. The CDR3 is 16 residues long. The chain's CDR3 is CASSKEKNGGPGEAFF. The CDR3 DNA follows: TGTGCCAGCAGCAAAGAAAAGAATGGGGGCCCCGGTGAAGCTTTCTTT.

The chain recombines TRBV7-8 with TRBJ1-1, with TRBD1 matching over 8 bases. The V segment lost 3 bases and the J segment 4 bases; nucleotides outside the gene matches: 16. The CDR3 has 18 amino acids. CDR1 and CDR2 (germline): SGHVS, FQNEAQ. The CDR3 reads CASSLGIGQGTGLTEAFF. The CDR3 nucleotides read TGTGCCAGCAGCTTGGGGATTGGACAGGGTACGGGTCTCACTGAAGCTTTCTTT.

The chain uses TRBV5-1 and TRBJ2-7; D is unresolved. Trimming left V 0 bases short and J 3 bases short, with 7 bases between. The CDR3 contains 13 residues. Germline loops: CDR1 SGHRS, CDR2 YFSETQ. CDR3 region: CASSLGVDYEQYF. For the CDR3, the DNA is TGCGCCAGCAGCTTGGGAGTTGACTACGAGCAGTACTTC.

This clone has just a few counts. This chain links TRBV10-2 with TRBJ2-7; TRBD2 matches at 14 bases. After removal of 8 bases from V and 3 bases from J, the junction contained 15 bases not matched to a gene. The CDR3 contains 18 residues. Germline CDR1 WSHSY, CDR2 SAAADI. CDR3: CASGSWTSGRTPSYEQYF. The CDR3 nucleotides are TGCGCCAGCGGCTCCTGGACTAGCGGGAGGACCCCTAGCTACGAGCAGTACTTC.

V and J are TRBV18 and TRBJ1-5, with D maybe TRBD1 (5 bases). Germline lookup yields CDR1 KGHSH and CDR2 LQKENI. The CDR3 sequence is 15 residues long. The V and J ends lost 3 bases and 7 bases respectively, with 16 bases between them. The DNA of the CDR3 is TGTGCCAGCTCACCTGGGACTTACGACGGACAGCCCCAGCATTTT. Translation: CASSPGTYDGQPQHF. Using reference TRBV18 and TRBJ1-5 for the parts outside the CDR3, the full variable domain is NAGVMQNPRHLVRRRGQEARLRCSPMKGHSHVYWYRQLPEEGLKFMVYLQKENIIDESGMPKERFSAEFPKEGPSILRIQQVVRGDSAAYFCASSPGTYDGQPQHFGDGTRLSIL.

The chain uses TRBV6-4 and TRBJ2-7; 13 bases are shared with TRBD2. Germline V gene lookup returns CDR1 MRHNA and CDR2 SNTAGT. Unmatched junction bases numbered 7, after V lost 6 bases and J lost 5 bases. The CDR3 covers 15 residues. For the CDR3, the DNA is TGTGCCAGCAGCATACTAGCGGGAGGGTTGGACGAGCAGTACTTC. Residues: CASSILAGGLDEQYF.

V usage is TRBV5-1 and J usage is TRBJ2-5; 10 nucleotides agree with TRBD2. Germline trimming cut 5 bases from V and 2 bases from J; bases unmatched to any gene: 3. CDR1 SGHRS and CDR2 YFSETQ come from the germline V gene. The CDR3 totals 14 residues. The CDR3 loop is CASRLAGAQETQYF. The CDR3 DNA reads TGCGCCAGCAGGCTAGCGGGGGCACAAGAGACCCAGTACTTC.

Only a few counts were recorded for this clone. This rearrangement joins TRBV18 to TRBJ2-1, with a possible D match to TRBD1 (6 bases). The CDR3 is 15 residues long. CDR1 KGHSH and CDR2 LQKENI come from the germline V gene. V lost 3 bases, J lost 6 bases, and 15 bases lay in between. The CDR3 protein is CASSPGGRSPNEQFF. The DNA for the CDR3 is TGTGCCAGCTCACCTGGGGGCAGGTCCCCCAATGAGCAGTTCTTC.

V is TRBV6-1 and J is TRBJ1-2; 7 bases are shared with TRBD1. The CDR3 is 15 amino acids. V lost 1 base and J lost 7; bases outside the gene matches: 9. Germline V gene data show CDR1 as MNHNS and CDR2 as SASEGT. CDR3 coding DNA: TGTGCCAGCAGTGAAGGCCCTTGGACAGGACGTGGCTACACCTTC. Protein sequence: CASSEGPWTGRGYTF.

V is TRBV5-1 and J is TRBJ2-4; D perhaps matches TRBD2 (5 bases). CDR1 and CDR2 from the germline V gene are SGHRS and YFSETQ. V lost 7 bases and J 1 base, leaving 12 bases between the germline ends. This CDR3 has 14 residues. The CDR3 is CASATGIAKNIQYF. CDR3 DNA sequence: TGCGCCAGCGCTACGGGGATCGCCAAAAACATTCAGTACTTC. Variable domain in full (rest from reference TRBV5-1 and TRBJ2-4): KAGVTQTPRYLIKTRGQQVTLSCSPISGHRSVSWYQQTPGQGLQFLFEYFSETQRNKGNFPGRFSGRQFSNSRSEMNVSTLELGDSALYLCASATGIAKNIQYFGAGTRLSVL.

The chain joins TRBV21-1 to TRBJ2-7; the D segment call TRBD2 is taken from the table without a DNA check. TRBV21-1 is described as a pseudogene. The CDR3 has 14 residues. The CDR3 reads CASPGGRRKNEQYF. CDR3 bases: TGTGCCAGCCCGGGGGGTCGGAGAAAAAACGAGCAGTACTTC.

V gene TRBV7-3 combines with J gene TRBJ2-5; D is undetermined. V lost 1 base and J lost 2, with 5 bases in between. This CDR3 contains 13 residues. Germline assignment: CDR1 SGHTA and CDR2 FQGTGA. The CDR3 nucleotides read TGTGCCAGCAGCTTAAGTCCGCAAGAGACCCAGTACTTC. It yields the protein CASSLSPQETQYF.

The rearrangement joins TRBV28 to TRBJ1-2; 8 positions agree with TRBD1. CDR1 is MDHEN, CDR2 SYDVKM, per germline. The CDR3 is 14 amino acids. V was clipped by 5 bases and J by 5 bases; unmatched bases: 7. The CDR3 region is CASSGTGVIYGYTF. CDR3 sequence (DNA): TGTGCCAGCAGTGGGACAGGTGTCATTTATGGCTACACCTTC.

This clone was counted once. The chain carries TRBV6-5 and TRBJ2-7, with TRBD1 identical over 7 bases. Germline values: CDR1 MNHEY, CDR2 SVGAGI. The CDR3 sequence is 14 residues long. The V gene end was trimmed by 5 bases and the J gene end by 1 base; junction bases not matched to a gene: 5. CDR3 coding DNA: TGTGCCAGCAGTCGGTCGACAGGGTCCTACGAGCAGTACTTC. It codes for CASSRSTGSYEQYF.

The J gene is TRBJ2-7, the V gene TRBV7-9; 8 positions agree with TRBD1. The CDR3 sequence is 14 residues long. Unmatched junction bases numbered 8, after V lost 6 bases and J lost 4 bases. Looked up from germline, CDR1 is SEHNR and CDR2 is FQNEAQ (reference sequence). CDR3 DNA: TGTGCCAGCAGAACGGACAGGGCCCCTTACGAGCAGTACTTC. It specifies CASRTDRAPYEQYF.

The chain couples TRBV25-1 to TRBJ1-2, with unresolved D. This CDR3 has 13 residues. In germline, CDR1 is MGHDK, CDR2 SYGVNS. V was cut by 5 bases and J by 5 bases, with 12 bases left in between. The CDR3 is CASSPRGTYGYTF. The CDR3 DNA reads as TGTGCCAGCAGTCCTCGGGGTACTTATGGCTACACCTTC.

V and J are TRBV4-3 and TRBJ2-5; maybe TRBD2 (6 bases). The J call may be in error: the DNA end matches TRBJ2-7 better. Germline loops: CDR1 LGHNA, CDR2 YSLEER. The CDR3 spans 14 residues. Here the CDR3 reads CASSQRRDAYEQYF. In DNA, the CDR3 is TGCGCCAGCAGCCAGAGGCGGGATGCCTACGAGCAGTACTTC.

The CDR3 here is CASSPLEGNYGYTF. The CDR3 coding sequence is TGTGCCAGCAGCCCCTTGGAGGGTAACTATGGCTACACCTTC. J is TRBJ1-2 and V is TRBV4-2; no clear D. The CDR3 spans 14 residues. V lost 4 bases and J lost 1, with 10 bases in between. In germline, CDR1 is LGHNA, CDR2 YNFKEQ.

This chain joins TRBV7-2 and TRBJ2-3; 11 bases are shared with TRBD2. CDR3 size: 19 residues. Per germline, CDR1 SGHTA and CDR2 FQGNSA. The J segment lost 0 bases and the V segment lost 5 bases, leaving 13 bases of the junction unmatched. Written as DNA, the CDR3 is TGTGCCAGCAGCCGAGATCGGGCTAGCGGGAGGCCTAGCACAGATACGCAGTATTTT. Amino acid sequence: CASSRDRASGRPSTDTQYF.

For the CDR3, the DNA is TGTGCCAGCAGCTTAGCGCGAAGCGGGAGGGCCGACGAGCAGTACTTC. Amino acids: CASSLARSGRADEQYF. This chain links TRBV7-6 with TRBJ2-7; 10 bases fit TRBD2. The CDR3 consists of 16 residues. CDR1 and CDR2 from the germline V gene are SGHVS and FNYEAQ. J was trimmed by 5 bases and V by 0 bases; bases with no gene match: 7.

J is TRBJ2-1 and V is TRBV7-2; 8 nucleotides match TRBD2. V trimming: 5 bases; J trimming: 8 bases; junction bases outside the gene matches: 11. The CDR3 runs to 15 residues. Germline CDR1 and CDR2: SGHTA and FQGNSA. The CDR3 nucleotides read TGTGCCAGCAGCAGACTAGCGTTGGTCGGTGATGAGCAGTTCTTC. This translates into CASSRLALVGDEQFF.